Each of the 18 T cell receptor beta chains below was sequenced from the same sample in a study of T cell changes during pregnancy in multiple sclerosis. Assay: immunoSEQ multiplex PCR; the TCRdb copy retains only in-frame clones and omits some. The sample records some 70,000 clones, around 94% being singletons. Sample: CD8+ T cells from peripheral blood mononuclear cells, taken in the third trimester of pregnancy. Source of these receptors: a female donor in good health, enrolled as a control in a pregnancy study.

V and J are TRBV4-2 and TRBJ1-1; D possibly corresponds to TRBD1 (5 bases). The CDR3 covers 19 residues. With 2 bases removed from V and 3 bases from J, the gap between germline ends came to 25 bases. Germline V gene lookup returns CDR1 LGHNA and CDR2 YNFKEQ. Written as DNA, the CDR3 is TGTGCCAGCAGCCAACAACCACGCTTCTATCAGGGAGGAGACACTGAAGCTTTCTTT. It translates to CASSQQPRFYQGGDTEAFF.

The chain joins TRBV27 to TRBJ1-1; possibly TRBD1 for D (5 bases). The CDR3 contains 16 residues. V lost 6 bases and J lost 5, with 22 bases in between. Germline V gives CDR1 MNHEY, CDR2 SMNVEV (reference sequence). CDR3 loop: CASSLGGSTARTEAFF. The CDR3 DNA follows: TGTGCCAGCAGCTTGGGGGGTTCAACTGCGAGGACTGAAGCTTTCTTT.

The sample holds a few counts of this clone. Within the sample, other DNA sequences also encode this same CDR3. J is TRBJ1-1 and V is TRBV4-1; 7 bases align to TRBD1. CDR1 is MGHRA and CDR2 is YSYEKL in the germline V gene. The CDR3 covers 12 residues. V dropped 2 bases and J dropped 6; count of bases not matched to a gene: 0. The CDR3 DNA sequence: TGCGCCAGCAGCCAAACAGGGGCTGAAGCTTTCTTT. Translation gives CASSQTGAEAFF.

This clone was seen a single time. The rearrangement joins TRBV7-8 to TRBJ2-7; D perhaps matches TRBD1 (5 bases). The CDR3 spans 13 residues. V gave up 2 bases and J gave up 6 bases, with 11 bases separating them. In germline, CDR1 is SGHVS, CDR2 FQNEAQ. Written as DNA, the CDR3 is TGTGCCAGCAGCTTACAAGGGGCCGGCGAGCAGTACTTC. This sequence encodes CASSLQGAGEQYF.

V is TRBV27 and J is TRBJ1-5, with D perhaps TRBD1 (6 bases). V shed 4 bases and J shed 2 bases, with 9 bases lying between them. Germline values: CDR1 MNHEY, CDR2 SMNVEV (reference sequence). The CDR3 runs to 14 residues. CDR3 amino acids: CASSSRGGNQPQHF. In DNA form, the CDR3 reads TGTGCCAGCAGTTCCAGGGGAGGCAATCAGCCCCAGCATTTT.

The chain recombines TRBV11-3 with TRBJ2-7; 9 nucleotides align to TRBD1. This CDR3 comprises 15 residues. Trimming took 5 bases from V and 0 from J; bases not matched to a gene: 5. Per the germline V gene, CDR1 is SGHNT and CDR2 is YENEEA. CDR3 protein: CASSPRTGDSYEQYF. CDR3 DNA sequence: TGTGCCAGCAGCCCGCGGACAGGGGACTCCTACGAGCAGTACTTC.

This clone showed up just once. V and J are TRBV9 and TRBJ2-7; D may be TRBD2 (5 bases). Germline loops: CDR1 SGDLS, CDR2 YYNGEE. The V gene lost 5 bases and the J gene lost 4 bases, with 7 bases spanning the gap. The CDR3 runs 11 residues. CDR3 in amino acids: CASSAGYEQYF. In DNA form, the CDR3 reads TGTGCCAGCAGTGCGGGTTACGAGCAGTACTTC.

The chain links TRBV2 to TRBJ1-6, with no clear D. Germline lookup yields CDR1 SNHLY and CDR2 FYNNEI. The V and J ends lost 7 bases and 4 bases respectively, with 11 bases between them. This CDR3 spans 14 amino acids. The CDR3 DNA reads as TGTGCCAGCAACAGAGTCCTGTATAATTCACCCCTCCACTTT. This gives the protein CASNRVLYNSPLHF. The full variable domain, in which reference TRBV2 and TRBJ1-6 provide the parts outside the CDR3, is EPEVTQTPSHQVTQMGQEVILRCVPISNHLYFYWYRQILGQKVEFLVSFYNNEISEKSEIFDDQFSVERPDGSNFTLKIRSTKLEDSAMYFCASNRVLYNSPLHFGNGTRLTVT.

The chain employs TRBV29-1 and TRBJ1-4; a possible D gene is TRBD1 (5 bases). There are 13 residues in the CDR3. The V end was cut by 7 bases, the J end by 5 bases, with 14 bases between. CDR1 SQVTM and CDR2 ANQGSEA come from the germline V gene. The CDR3 DNA reads TGCAGCGCTACCGACAGTGAAAATGAAAAACTGTTTTTT. Amino acids: CSATDSENEKLFF.

This chain links TRBV11-2 with TRBJ2-5; possible D gene TRBD1, 6 bases. The V end was cut by 4 bases, the J end by 1 base, with 13 bases between. Germline CDR1 reads SGHAT; CDR2 reads FQNNGV. The CDR3 runs to 15 residues. The CDR3 is CASSSNRALQETQYF. CDR3 DNA sequence: TGTGCCAGCAGCTCCAACAGGGCCCTCCAAGAGACCCAGTACTTC.

This chain joins TRBV12-5 and TRBJ1-2, with 7 bases matching TRBD1. From germline, CDR1 is LGHNT and CDR2 FRNRAP. V lost 2 bases to trimming and J lost 8 bases; unmatched junction nucleotides: 11. The CDR3 is 15 residues long. The CDR3 nucleotides are TGTGCTAGTGGTTTGTCCGGACAGGTGGTTGCGGGCTACACCTTC. It translates to CASGLSGQVVAGYTF. Together with reference TRBV12-5 and TRBJ1-2, the CDR3 gives the full variable domain: DARVTQTPRHKVTEMGQEVTMRCQPILGHNTVFWYRQTMMQGLELLAYFRNRAPLDDSGMPKDRFSAEMPDATLATLKIQPSEPRDSAVYFCASGLSGQVVAGYTFGSGTRLTVV.

The chain couples TRBV28 to TRBJ1-6, with TRBD1 matching over 10 bases. Trimming removed 6 bases from V and 10 bases from J; junction bases left unmatched: 6. CDR3 length equals 14 residues. The V gene's germline CDR1 is MDHEN and CDR2 SYDVKM. The CDR3 loop reads CASRPRQGASPLHF. CDR3 DNA: TGTGCCAGCAGACCCAGACAGGGGGCATCACCCCTCCACTTT.

The gene calls are TRBV27 and TRBJ1-5; the D gene is possibly TRBD1 (5 bases). Trimming removed 5 bases at V and 3 bases at J, with 11 bases between. Germline V gene lookup returns CDR1 MNHEY and CDR2 SMNVEV (reference sequence). There are 14 residues in the CDR3. The CDR3 nucleotides are TGTGCCAGCAGTGATCAGGGTTACAATCAGCCCCAGCATTTT. This codes for CASSDQGYNQPQHF.

V and J are TRBV6-6 and TRBJ2-2, with 7 bases that match TRBD2. Germline lookup yields CDR1 MNHNY and CDR2 SVGAGI (reference sequence). V lost 6 bases to trimming and J lost 8 bases; unmatched junction nucleotides: 9. This CDR3 has 14 amino acids. The CDR3 spells CASRSVAGQGELFF. CDR3 DNA sequence: TGTGCCAGCAGATCGGTAGCGGGTCAGGGGGAGCTGTTTTTT.

The J gene is TRBJ2-7, the V gene TRBV7-9; no definite D call. The germline gives CDR1 SEHNR, CDR2 FQNEAQ (reference sequence). The V end was cut by 0 bases, the J end by 6 bases, with 12 bases between. The CDR3 is made up of 14 amino acids. The CDR3 sequence is CASSLAVTTREQYF. The CDR3 DNA follows: TGTGCCAGCAGCTTAGCAGTTACTACCCGCGAGCAGTACTTC.

The sample holds one count of this clone. The rearrangement links TRBV7-2 to TRBJ1-1; the D is unclear. CDR1 and CDR2 from the germline V gene are SGHTA and FQGNSA. The CDR3 spans 12 residues. Trimming removed 3 bases at V and 1 base at J, with 3 bases between. This CDR3 is CASSFRNTEAFF. The CDR3 DNA reads as TGTGCCAGCAGCTTTAGGAACACTGAAGCTTTCTTT.

J is TRBJ1-3 and V is TRBV29-1; 7 bases fit TRBD1. Germline V gene sequence: CDR1 SQVTM, CDR2 ANQGSEA. This CDR3 contains 13 residues. The CDR3 reads CSCGTDSGNTIYF. DNA for the CDR3: TGCAGTTGCGGGACAGACTCTGGAAACACCATATATTTT. The full variable domain, in which reference TRBV29-1 and TRBJ1-3 provide the parts outside the CDR3, is SAVISQKPSRDICQRGTSLTIQCQVDSQVTMMFWYRQQPGQSLTLIATANQGSEATYESGFVIDKFPISRPNLTFSTLTVSNMSPEDSSIYLCSCGTDSGNTIYFGEGSWLTVV.

The chain is built from TRBV29-1 and TRBJ1-2; 7 bases align to TRBD1. The CDR3 extends over 15 amino acids. Germline lookup yields CDR1 SQVTM and CDR2 ANQGSEA. V lost 3 bases, J lost 3 bases, and 10 bases stayed unmatched. The CDR3 reads CSVEVQGSSYYGYTF. In DNA, the CDR3 is TGCAGCGTTGAGGTACAGGGGAGTTCCTACTATGGCTACACCTTC. Full variable domain (missing parts from reference TRBV29-1 and TRBJ1-2): SAVISQKPSRDICQRGTSLTIQCQVDSQVTMMFWYRQQPGQSLTLIATANQGSEATYESGFVIDKFPISRPNLTFSTLTVSNMSPEDSSIYLCSVEVQGSSYYGYTFGSGTRLTVV.